This T cell receptor (beta chain) was recovered during a study of T-cell memory formation after mild COVID-19. V gave up 2 bases and J gave up 0 bases, with 13 bases separating them. Germline V gene sequence: CDR1 KGHSH, CDR2 LQKENI. The CDR3 contains 16 residues. TCRdb used MiXCR to reprocess the 5' RACE reads, holding one entry per CDR3 protein. The data show over 400,000 distinct CDR3 sequences, 23% seen once. This TCR derives from an adult woman who had mild COVID-19 (a few samples of this study predate the infection). Cell type and time point are not known. The sequencing sample was made of PBMCs or a T cell subset sorted from them (not recorded which). V and J are TRBV18 and TRBJ1-1; D call uncertain. CDR3 sequence: CASSPNSDTVNTEAFF. The CDR3 nucleotides read TGTGCCAGCTCACCAAACTCCGACACGGTGAACACTGAAGCTTTCTTT.